The T cell receptor (beta chain) described here comes from a study of cytomegalovirus exposure and HLA in healthy donors. Germline V gene lookup returns CDR1 MNHEY and CDR2 SMNVEV (reference sequence). J was trimmed by 8 bases and V by 4 bases; bases with no gene match: 7. The CDR3 is 14 amino acids. This clone was counted a single time. Its antigen is not identified. The study, taken as a whole, reports: A later analysis found most CMV-associated TCR beta chains apparently HLA-restricted. The study put some 150 TCR beta chains on its list as cytomegalovirus-associated. Presence/absence results assume similar sequencing depth per donor, which may not hold. The number of N-insertions in an Asian-associated ancestry cluster was reportedly below the roughly 660-donor mean in a later analysis.

It was with 60 Vbeta and 13 Jbeta primers that the PCR ran. The protocol was immunoSEQ multiplex PCR, while the TCRdb copy is restricted to in-frame clones and leaves out a portion. Of 150,000 to 200,000 clones in the sample, around nine tenths were seen once. The source of this sequence is a woman aged 18-29 years in good health and CMV-seronegative. The sample taken for sequencing was PBMCs. The chain employs TRBV27 and TRBJ1-4, with 7 bases matching TRBD1. CDR3 nucleotide sequence: TGTGCCAGCAGTTCGACAGGGTTCCGCGAAAAACTGTTTTTT. It codes for CASSSTGFREKLFF.